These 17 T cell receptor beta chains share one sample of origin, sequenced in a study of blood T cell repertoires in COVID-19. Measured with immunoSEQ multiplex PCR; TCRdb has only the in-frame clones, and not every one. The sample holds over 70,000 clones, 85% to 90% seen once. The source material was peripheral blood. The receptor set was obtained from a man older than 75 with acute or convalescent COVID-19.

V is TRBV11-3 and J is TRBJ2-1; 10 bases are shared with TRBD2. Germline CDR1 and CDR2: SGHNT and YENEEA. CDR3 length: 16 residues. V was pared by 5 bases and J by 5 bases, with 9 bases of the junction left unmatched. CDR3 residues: CASSLASGRSHNEQFF. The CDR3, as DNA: TGTGCCAGCAGCCTAGCTAGCGGGAGATCGCACAATGAGCAGTTCTTC.

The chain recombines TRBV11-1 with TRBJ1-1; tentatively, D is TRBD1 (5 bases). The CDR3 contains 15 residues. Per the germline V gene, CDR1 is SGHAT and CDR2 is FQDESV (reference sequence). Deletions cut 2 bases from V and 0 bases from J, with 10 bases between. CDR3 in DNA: TGTGCCAGCAGCTTATGGGCAGGGATGAACACTGAAGCTTTCTTT. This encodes CASSLWAGMNTEAFF. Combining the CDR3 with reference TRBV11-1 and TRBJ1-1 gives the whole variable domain EAEVAQSPRYKITEKSQAVAFWCDPISGHATLYWYRQILGQGPELLVQFQDESVVDDSQLPKDRFSAERLKGVDSTLKIQPAELGDSAMYLCASSLWAGMNTEAFFGQGTRLTVV.

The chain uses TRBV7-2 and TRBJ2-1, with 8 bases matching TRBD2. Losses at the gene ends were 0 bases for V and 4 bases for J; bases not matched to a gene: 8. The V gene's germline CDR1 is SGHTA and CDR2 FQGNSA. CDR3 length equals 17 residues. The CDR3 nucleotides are TGTGCCAGCAGCTTAGCGCGGCCACAGCGGGAGTACAATGAGCAGTTCTTC. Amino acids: CASSLARPQREYNEQFF.

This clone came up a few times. The CDR3 is CASSDSAGGGTGELFF. The CDR3 DNA reads as TGTGCCAGCAGTGACTCGGCAGGGGGCGGCACCGGGGAGCTGTTTTTT. This chain connects TRBV6-4 to TRBJ2-2; 8 bases fit TRBD1. This CDR3 is built from 16 residues. CDR1 is MRHNA, CDR2 SNTAGT, per germline. The trim removed 0 bases at V and 4 bases at J, leaving 4 bases unmatched.

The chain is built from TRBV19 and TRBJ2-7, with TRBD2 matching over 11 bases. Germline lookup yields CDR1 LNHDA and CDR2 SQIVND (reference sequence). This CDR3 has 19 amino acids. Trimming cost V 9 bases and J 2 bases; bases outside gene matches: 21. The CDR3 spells CARDRGLAGGPTPAYEQYF. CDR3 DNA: TGTGCCAGGGACAGGGGTTTAGCGGGAGGGCCGACCCCCGCCTACGAGCAGTACTTC.

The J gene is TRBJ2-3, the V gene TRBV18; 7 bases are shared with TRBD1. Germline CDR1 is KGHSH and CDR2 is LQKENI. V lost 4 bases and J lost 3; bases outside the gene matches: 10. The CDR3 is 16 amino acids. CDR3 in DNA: TGTGCCAGCTCACTAAGTCGGGACAGATCTACAGATACGCAGTATTTT. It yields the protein CASSLSRDRSTDTQYF.

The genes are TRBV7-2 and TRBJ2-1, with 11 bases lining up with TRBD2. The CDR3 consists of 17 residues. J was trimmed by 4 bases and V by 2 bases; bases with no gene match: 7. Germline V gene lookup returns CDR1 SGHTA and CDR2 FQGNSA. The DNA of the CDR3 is TGTGCCAGCAGCTTACAACCTAGCGGGGGGCATTACAATGAGCAGTTCTTC. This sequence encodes CASSLQPSGGHYNEQFF.

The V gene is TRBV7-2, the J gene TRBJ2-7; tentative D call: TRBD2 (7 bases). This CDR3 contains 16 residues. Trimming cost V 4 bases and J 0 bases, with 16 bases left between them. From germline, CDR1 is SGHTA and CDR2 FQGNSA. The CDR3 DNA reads TGTGCCAGCAGCTACGTCGGGCGGGGGCCCTCCTACGAGCAGTACTTC. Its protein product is CASSYVGRGPSYEQYF.

CDR3 sequence (DNA): TGTGCCAGTAGTGGCGGACAGAGCTCTGGGGCCAACGTCCTGACTTTC. Its protein product is CASSGGQSSGANVLTF. The chain combines TRBV19 with TRBJ2-6; a weak D match, TRBD1 (6 bases). Trimming cost V 5 bases and J 0 bases, with 11 bases left between them. The CDR3 length is 16 residues. The germline V gene has CDR1 LNHDA and CDR2 SQIVND (reference sequence).

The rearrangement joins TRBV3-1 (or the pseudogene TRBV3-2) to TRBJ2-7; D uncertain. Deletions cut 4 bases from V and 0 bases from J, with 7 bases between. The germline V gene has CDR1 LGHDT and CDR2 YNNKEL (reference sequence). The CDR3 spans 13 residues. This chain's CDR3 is CASSLTTSYEQYF. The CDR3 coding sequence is TGTGCCAGCAGCCTAACTACCTCCTACGAGCAGTACTTC.

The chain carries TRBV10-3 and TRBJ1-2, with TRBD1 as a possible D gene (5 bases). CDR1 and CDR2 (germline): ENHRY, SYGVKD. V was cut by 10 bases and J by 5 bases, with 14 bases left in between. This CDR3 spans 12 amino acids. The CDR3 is CATQEGNYGYTF. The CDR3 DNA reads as TGTGCCACCCAGGAGGGGAATTATGGCTACACCTTC.

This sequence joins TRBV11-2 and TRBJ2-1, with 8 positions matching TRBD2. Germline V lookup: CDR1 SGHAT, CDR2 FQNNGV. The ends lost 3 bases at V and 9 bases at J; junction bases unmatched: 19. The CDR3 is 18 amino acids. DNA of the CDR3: TGTGCCAGCAGCTTGTTAACCTCAGCGGGAGTTATCGTCGGTGAGCAGTTCTTC. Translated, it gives CASSLLTSAGVIVGEQFF.

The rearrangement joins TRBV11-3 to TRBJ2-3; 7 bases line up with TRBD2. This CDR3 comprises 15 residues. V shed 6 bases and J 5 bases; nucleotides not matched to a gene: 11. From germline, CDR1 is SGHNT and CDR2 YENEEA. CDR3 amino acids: CASSLSGGSEDTQYF. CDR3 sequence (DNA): TGTGCCAGCAGTCTCTCCGGCGGGAGTGAAGATACGCAGTATTTT.

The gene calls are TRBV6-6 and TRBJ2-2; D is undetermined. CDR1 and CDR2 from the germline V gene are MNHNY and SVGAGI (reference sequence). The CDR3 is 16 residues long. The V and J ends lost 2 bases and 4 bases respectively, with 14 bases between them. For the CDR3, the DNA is TGTGCCAGCAGTTACGCACGAGCTACGATCACCGGGGAGCTGTTTTTT. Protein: CASSYARATITGELFF.

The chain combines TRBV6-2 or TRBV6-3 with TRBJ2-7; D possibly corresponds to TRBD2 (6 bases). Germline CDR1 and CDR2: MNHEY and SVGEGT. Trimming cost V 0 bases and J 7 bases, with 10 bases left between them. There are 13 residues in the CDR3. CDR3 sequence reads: CASSYSGGWEQYF. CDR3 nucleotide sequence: TGTGCCAGCAGTTACTCGGGAGGCTGGGAGCAGTACTTC.

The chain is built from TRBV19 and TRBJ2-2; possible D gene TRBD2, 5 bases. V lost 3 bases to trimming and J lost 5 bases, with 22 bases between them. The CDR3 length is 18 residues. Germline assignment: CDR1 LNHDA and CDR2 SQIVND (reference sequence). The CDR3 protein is CASSIVRQAQGRTGELFF. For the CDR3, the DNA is TGTGCCAGTAGTATCGTACGGCAGGCGCAAGGGAGAACCGGGGAGCTGTTTTTT. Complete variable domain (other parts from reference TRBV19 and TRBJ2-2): DGGITQSPKYLFRKEGQNVTLSCEQNLNHDAMYWYRQDPGQGLRLIYYSQIVNDFQKGDIAEGYSVSREKKESFPLTVTSAQKNPTAFYLCASSIVRQAQGRTGELFFGEGSRLTVL.

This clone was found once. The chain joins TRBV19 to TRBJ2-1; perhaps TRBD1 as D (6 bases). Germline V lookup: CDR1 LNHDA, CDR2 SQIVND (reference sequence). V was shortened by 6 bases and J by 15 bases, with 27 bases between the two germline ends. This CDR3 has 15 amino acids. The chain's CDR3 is CASRLTGGPDLSAFF. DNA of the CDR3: TGTGCCAGTAGATTGACAGGTGGACCGGACCTAAGCGCGTTCTTC.